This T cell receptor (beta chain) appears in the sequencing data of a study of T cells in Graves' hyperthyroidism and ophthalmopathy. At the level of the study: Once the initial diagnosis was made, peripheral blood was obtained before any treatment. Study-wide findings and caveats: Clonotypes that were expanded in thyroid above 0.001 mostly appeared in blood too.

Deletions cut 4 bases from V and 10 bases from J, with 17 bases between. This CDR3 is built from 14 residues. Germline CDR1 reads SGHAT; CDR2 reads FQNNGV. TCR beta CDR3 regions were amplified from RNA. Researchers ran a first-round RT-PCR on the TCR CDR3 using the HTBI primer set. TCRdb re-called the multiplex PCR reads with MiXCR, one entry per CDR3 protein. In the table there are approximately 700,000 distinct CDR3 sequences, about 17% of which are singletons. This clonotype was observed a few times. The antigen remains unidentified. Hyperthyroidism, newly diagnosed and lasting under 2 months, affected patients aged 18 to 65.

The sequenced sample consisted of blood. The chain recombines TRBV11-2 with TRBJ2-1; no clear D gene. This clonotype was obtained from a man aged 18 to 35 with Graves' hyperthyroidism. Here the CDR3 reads CASSSTSRLGEQFF. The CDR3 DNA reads TGTGCCAGCAGCTCCACCTCTAGGTTAGGCGAGCAGTTCTTC.